The source of this T cell receptor (beta chain) is a study of technical replicates of blood from a handful of donors. Germline assignment: CDR1 SGHTA and CDR2 FQGNSA. J lost 3 bases, V lost 5 bases, and 14 bases had no gene match. The CDR3 contains 18 residues. Sequencing used immunoSEQ multiplex PCR; TCRdb keeps in-frame clones, though not all of them. The repertoire holds 6,500 to 7,500 clones, with about 96% as singletons. The clonotype was recovered from a human donor in good health. The sample comprised PBMCs. This rearrangement joins TRBV7-2 to TRBJ2-3; 10 nucleotides align to TRBD2. CDR3: CASSPTFASGSSTDTQYF. DNA of the CDR3: TGTGCCAGCAGCCCCACGTTTGCTAGCGGGAGCTCGACAGATACGCAGTATTTT.